The entry that follows covers one T cell receptor (beta chain) sequence. The TCR cDNA carried a universal primer site and UMIs from 5'RACE template switching. TCRdb ran MiXCR on the 5' RACE reads and lists one entry per CDR3 protein. The sample lists 340,000 or so distinct CDR3 sequences; 12% were seen once. The entry originates in a study of T cells after yellow fever vaccination. The wider study: Each low-cell-number fraction was prepared by means of SMART-Seq v4 Ultra Low Input.

The sequence derives from a man between 18 and 35 years old who received the YFV17D yellow fever vaccine. The source was CD4+ T cells sorted from PBMCs, collected 15 days after the yellow fever booster vaccination.

In nucleotides, the CDR3 is TGTGCCGGAAAAAACGGGGTCACCGGGGAGCTGTTTTTT. This gives the protein CAGKNGVTGELFF. The rearrangement uses TRBV7-9 and TRBJ2-2; possibly TRBD2 for D (5 bases). The CDR3 has 13 residues. Germline CDR1 and CDR2: SEHNR and FQNEAQ (reference sequence). Trimming removed 11 bases at V and 4 bases at J, with 14 bases between. The full variable domain, with the rest looked up from reference TRBV7-9 and TRBJ2-2, is DTGVSQNPRHKITKRGQNVTFRCDPISEHNRLYWYRQTLGQGPEFLTYFQNEAQLEKSRLLSDRFSAERPKGSFSTLEIQRTEQGDSAMYLCAGKNGVTGELFFGEGSRLTVL.